The clone carrying this T cell receptor (beta chain) was picked up one time. The antigen is not known. Clones were sequenced by immunoSEQ multiplex PCR, and TCRdb holds only the in-frame ones, with some missing. Of about 110,000 clones in the sample, roughly 87% were seen once. The sample comes from a study of graft-versus-host responses after intestinal transplantation. Study-wide background: Tacrolimus and steroids were given for two to three years to all recipients after anti-thymocyte globulin induction.

Study outcomes and limitations: Early post-transplant declines in HvG were associated with peak levels of circulating GvH clones. GvH clones surfaced in recipient marrow, some emerging earlier in ileum or blood.

Germline CDR1 is LGHNA and CDR2 is YNFKEQ. V shed 4 bases and J shed 6 bases, with 13 bases lying between them. The CDR3 runs 13 residues. The receptor comes from a human donor who was the organ donor for an intestinal transplant. This chain uses TRBV4-2 with TRBJ2-7; a possible D gene is TRBD2 (5 bases). The sample consisted of unstimulated CD4+ T cells sorted from spleen or lymph node cells, taken before transplant. The CDR3 reads CASSPYPGGEQYF. DNA for the CDR3: TGTGCCAGCAGCCCCTACCCTGGAGGCGAGCAGTACTTC.